This paragraph reports one TCR beta chain. Its target is not known. Both 60 Vbeta primers and 13 Jbeta primers went into the PCR. Sequencing was performed with immunoSEQ multiplex PCR; in TCRdb, only in-frame clones are kept and a portion is missing. The data contain 140,000 to 150,000 clones, approximately 82% of them singletons. Germline-derived CDR1 and CDR2 are SGHNT and YYREEE (reference sequence). There are 16 residues in the CDR3. V lost 0 bases, J lost 1 base, and 12 bases lay in between. This record belongs to a study of cytomegalovirus exposure and HLA in healthy donors. Whole-study findings and limits: In an earlier analysis, about 90% or about 30%: the productive usage of most TCR beta V segments.

The chain employs TRBV5-4 and TRBJ2-3; D is possibly TRBD1 (6 bases). The clonotype was recovered from a woman aged 60 to 75 in good health and CMV-seropositive. The sequenced material came from PBMCs. DNA for the CDR3: TGTGCCAGCAGCTTGGTGGGGGACACCGGCACAGATACGCAGTATTTT. Amino acids: CASSLVGDTGTDTQYF.